The following is a TCR beta chain sequence with its context. What it binds is not known. CDR3 length: 12 amino acids. The germline V and J ends were trimmed by 2 bases and 9 bases, with 10 bases remaining between them. CDR1 is MNHEY, CDR2 SVGAGI, per germline. This record comes from a study of T-cell memory formation after mild COVID-19. Points from the study as a whole: Researchers report contracting CD4+ clones mostly in CM and EM, with CD8+ clones in EMRA.

Constant-segment-primed 5'RACE gave TCR alpha and TCR beta cDNA libraries with sample barcodes and UMIs. From the 5' RACE reads, TCRdb called clonotypes with MiXCR, one entry per CDR3 protein. This table holds about 160,000 distinct CDR3 sequences, 25% to 40% found once. V and J are TRBV6-5 and TRBJ1-2; possible D gene TRBD1, 5 bases. The sample was PBMCs or a T cell subset sorted from them (not recorded which). The receptor was derived from an adult woman who had mild COVID-19 (a few samples of this study predate the infection). Cell type and time point are not known. The CDR3 DNA follows: TGTGCCAGCAGTTACCGGGCAGGGAGCTACACCTTC. It is translated as CASSYRAGSYTF.